This TCR beta chain was sequenced in a study of siplizumab effects on memory and regulatory T cells (dated by TCRdb to between 2019 and 2020). The study in broad terms: The study looked at the effect of siplizumab, an anti-CD2 antibody, on alloreactive T-cell subsets in allogeneic mixed lymphocyte reactions made from human PBMCs.

The library was generated by the immunoSEQ multiplex PCR assay. The deep sequencing platform assayed roughly 10^5 TCR templates per sample. Genomic DNA extracted from sorted T cells was used for TCRbeta CDR3 sequencing. In the source study's methods: The R programming language was used for clonal analysis of TCRbeta CDR3 data. Comparing unstimulated samples against CFSE-low samples taken after the reaction was how alloreactive CD4+ and CD8+ clones were defined. Regulatory or non-regulatory origin of alloreactive CD4+ clones was assigned by matching sequences to the sorted unstimulated Treg and non-Treg repertoires. TCRdb holds this immuneACCESS table with in-frame rearrangements only. Some clones are missing; in checked studies, unresolved V genes explain under half, and the rest has no known cause. The V and J calls and clone size come from that table; D and trimming were worked out from the DNA. The sample table contains tens of thousands of clones; only one count was recorded for about 89% of them. The leading ten clones occupy about 27% of the sample.

As for this clone: The target of this receptor is not known. Nothing much larger sits one base from this clone, and base qualities are not available.

What the study reported, not specific to this receptor: Whether proliferating Tregs from siplizumab cultures were suppressive was not functionally confirmed. The cumulative frequency of alloreactive sequences traceable to unstimulated CD4+ memory T cells was significantly reduced by siplizumab. For roughly 75-97% of proliferating CD4+ or CD8+ clones, no naive or memory phenotype could be assigned. Sequences below about 10^-5 frequency were poorly captured, so only a minor fraction of alloreactive clones could be mapped to unstimulated subsets. Among mappable alloreactive CD4+ clones, an average Treg-derived fraction of about 69% was observed with siplizumab, compared with approximately 26% in control reactions. Greater diversity appeared to be present in unstimulated naive T cells than in memory T cells, and a substantial contribution to the alloresponse seemed to be made by naive cells.

In the germline V gene (reference sequence), CDR1 corresponds to MNHEY and CDR2 to SMNVEV. Counted from cysteine to phenylalanine, this CDR3 has 15 amino acids. Only the CDR3 region is kept as DNA, spanning 45 bases read in frame from base 1. Trimmed from V: 5 bases; trimmed from J: 3 bases; junction bases lacking a gene match: 7. Sorted unstimulated T cells, along with proliferating T cells recovered from mixed lymphocyte reactions, underwent TCRbeta CDR3 sequencing. Fresh whole blood from ten HLA-typed healthy donors was used as the source from which PBMCs were isolated. Recombination connected TRBV27 to TRBJ1-5; 7 bases in the junction line up with TRBD1. This TCR was sampled from a human donor in good health. Material for sequencing was CD8+ T cells sorted from blood. The CDR3 region reads CASSPLTGNNQPQHF. At the DNA level, the sequence is TGTGCCAGCAGTCCCTTGACAGGGAACAATCAGCCCCAGCATTTT.